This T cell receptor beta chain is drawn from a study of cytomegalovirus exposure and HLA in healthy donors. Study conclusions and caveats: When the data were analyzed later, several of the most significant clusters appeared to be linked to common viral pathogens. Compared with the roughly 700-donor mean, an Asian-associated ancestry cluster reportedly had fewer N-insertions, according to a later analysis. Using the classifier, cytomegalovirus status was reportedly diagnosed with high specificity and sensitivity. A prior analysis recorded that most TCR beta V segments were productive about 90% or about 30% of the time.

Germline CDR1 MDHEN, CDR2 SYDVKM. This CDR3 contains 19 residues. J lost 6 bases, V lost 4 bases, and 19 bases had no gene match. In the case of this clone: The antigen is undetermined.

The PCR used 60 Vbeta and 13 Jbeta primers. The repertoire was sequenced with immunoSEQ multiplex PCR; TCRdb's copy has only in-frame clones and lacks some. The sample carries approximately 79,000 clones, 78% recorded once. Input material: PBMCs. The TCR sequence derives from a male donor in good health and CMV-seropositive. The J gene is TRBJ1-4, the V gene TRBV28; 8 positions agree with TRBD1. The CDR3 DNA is TGTGCCAGCAGTTCTCGGACAGGGCAATTCCGCAATCTACATGAAAAACTGTTTTTT. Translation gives CASSSRTGQFRNLHEKLFF.